This T cell receptor (beta chain) came from a study of blood T cell repertoires in COVID-19. Study background: Samples came from the United States, Italy and Spain, spanning acute and convalescent COVID-19.

The CDR3 loop spans 15 amino acids. V dropped 4 bases and J dropped 0 bases, with 12 bases sitting between them. Germline V lookup: CDR1 LNHDA, CDR2 SQIVND (reference sequence). This clone has just one count. In the authors' methods: Reference gene primer amplification gave nucleated cell count estimates. The table came from immunoSEQ multiplex PCR; TCRdb's copy has only in-frame clones and leaves some out. The V and J calls and the clone size are those of that table, but D and trimming were determined from the DNA. This sample carries almost 200,000 clones, approximately 88% of them seen once, and the ten largest clones take approximately 8.1%. Donors were grouped by their self-reported clinical history. Donors of Cohort 3 who recovered were those that had two negative PCRs, clearance, or symptom resolution.

The sequencing input was PBMCs or T cells enriched from blood (not recorded which). V and J are TRBV19 and TRBJ1-2, with D perhaps matching TRBD1 (6 bases). The receptor was derived from a woman under 30 who had recovered from COVID-19. The CDR3 DNA sequence: TGTGCCAGTAGTACACCGGGACAACCTAACTATGGCTACACCTTC. It is translated as CASSTPGQPNYGYTF.